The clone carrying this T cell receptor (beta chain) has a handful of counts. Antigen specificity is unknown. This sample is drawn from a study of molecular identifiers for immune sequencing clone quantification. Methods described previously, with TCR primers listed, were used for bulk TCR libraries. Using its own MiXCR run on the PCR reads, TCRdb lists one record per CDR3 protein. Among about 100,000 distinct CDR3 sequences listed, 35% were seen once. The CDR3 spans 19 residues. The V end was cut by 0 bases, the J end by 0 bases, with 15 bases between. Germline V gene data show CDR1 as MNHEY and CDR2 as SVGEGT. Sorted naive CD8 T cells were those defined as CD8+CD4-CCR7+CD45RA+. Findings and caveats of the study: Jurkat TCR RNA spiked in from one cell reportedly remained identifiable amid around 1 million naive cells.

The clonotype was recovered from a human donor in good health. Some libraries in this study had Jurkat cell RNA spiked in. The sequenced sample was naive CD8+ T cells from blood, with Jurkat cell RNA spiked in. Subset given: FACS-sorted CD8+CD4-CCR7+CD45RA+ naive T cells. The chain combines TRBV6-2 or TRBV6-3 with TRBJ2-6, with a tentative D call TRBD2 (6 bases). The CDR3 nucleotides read TGTGCCAGCAGTTACTCGACTAGGGACGCAGGCTCTGGGGCCAACGTCCTGACTTTC. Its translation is CASSYSTRDAGSGANVLTF.